Here is one T cell receptor (beta chain) with its context. Clones were read by immunoSEQ multiplex PCR, and TCRdb kept only the in-frame ones, dropping some. This table has around 100,000 clones, less than 95% appearing once. The time point was: peripheral blood 6 weeks after treatment start. The sample originates from a study of PD-L1 blockade in urothelial cancer. Overall study context: Prior chemotherapy ranged from 0 to 3 regimens per patient.

V dropped 10 bases and J dropped 3 bases, with 17 bases sitting between them. The CDR3 runs 14 residues. Germline V CDR1 and CDR2: ENHRY, SYGVKD. The clonotype comes from a man aged 55 to 70 with urothelial cancer. V gene TRBV10-3 combines with J gene TRBJ2-3; no clear D gene. The sequencing here drew on PBMCs, taken around atezolizumab (anti-PD-L1) treatment. The CDR3 here is CATGPGLQTDTQYF. CDR3 bases: TGTGCCACCGGTCCAGGCCTACAAACAGATACGCAGTATTTT.